The present TCR beta chain was sequenced within a study of T cell repertoires and HLA-DP antigens. Concerning this clone: Its target is not known.

Per germline, CDR1 SGHRS and CDR2 YFSETQ. The length of the CDR3 is 14 residues. Trimming pared 4 bases from V and 2 bases from J, leaving 11 bases between. Deep-resolution sequencing targeted fewer than 250,000 T cell genomes in pre-culture CD4+ samples. Libraries were prepared by immunoSEQ multiplex PCR; TCRdb keeps only in-frame clonotypes and omits some of them. The data show around 100,000 clones, around 93% seen once. The specimen sequenced was CD4+ T cells from PBMCs. The chain uses TRBV5-1 and TRBJ2-3; TRBD2 might be the D (5 bases). The receptor was derived from a woman younger than 30 in good health and CMV-seronegative. The CDR3 spells CASSARDSTDTQYF. CDR3 bases: TGCGCCAGCAGCGCCCGGGATTCCACAGATACGCAGTATTTT.